This record looks at one T cell receptor (beta chain) sequence and its context. Antigen unknown. The CDR3 totals 16 residues. The V and J ends lost 8 bases and 1 base respectively, with 17 bases between them. In germline, CDR1 is KGHSH, CDR2 LQKENI. This specimen belongs to a study of cytomegalovirus exposure and HLA in healthy donors. General study findings and limits: Trimming of TCR beta V- and J-genes showed a link, identified in a later analysis, to a missense DCLRE1C variant. Across donors, sequencing depth was assumed by presence/absence analyses to be roughly uniform. An analysis that came later showed most CMV-associated TCR beta chains appearing HLA-restricted.

PCR used 60 Vbeta primers and 13 Jbeta primers. Authors' analysis steps: Around 83 million unique TCR beta chains, roughly 10 million shared, were counted in a later analysis. Clones were sequenced by immunoSEQ multiplex PCR, and TCRdb holds only the in-frame ones, with some missing. Clone size and the V and J calls come from that table; the DNA yielded D and trimming. The repertoire holds 200,000 or so clones, with about 81% as singletons. Sequences were obtained from PBMCs. The V and J genes are TRBV18 and TRBJ2-2; tentative D call: TRBD2 (7 bases). The source is a woman between 45 and 65 years old in good health and CMV-seropositive. DNA for the CDR3: TGTGCCAGCCCACAGATGCGGGGGCTGAACACCGGGGAGCTGTTTTTT. This gives the protein CASPQMRGLNTGELFF. Looking up the rest from reference TRBV18 and TRBJ2-2 gives the full variable domain: NAGVMQNPRHLVRRRGQEARLRCSPMKGHSHVYWYRQLPEEGLKFMVYLQKENIIDESGMPKERFSAEFPKEGPSILRIQQVVRGDSAAYFCASPQMRGLNTGELFFGEGSRLTVL.